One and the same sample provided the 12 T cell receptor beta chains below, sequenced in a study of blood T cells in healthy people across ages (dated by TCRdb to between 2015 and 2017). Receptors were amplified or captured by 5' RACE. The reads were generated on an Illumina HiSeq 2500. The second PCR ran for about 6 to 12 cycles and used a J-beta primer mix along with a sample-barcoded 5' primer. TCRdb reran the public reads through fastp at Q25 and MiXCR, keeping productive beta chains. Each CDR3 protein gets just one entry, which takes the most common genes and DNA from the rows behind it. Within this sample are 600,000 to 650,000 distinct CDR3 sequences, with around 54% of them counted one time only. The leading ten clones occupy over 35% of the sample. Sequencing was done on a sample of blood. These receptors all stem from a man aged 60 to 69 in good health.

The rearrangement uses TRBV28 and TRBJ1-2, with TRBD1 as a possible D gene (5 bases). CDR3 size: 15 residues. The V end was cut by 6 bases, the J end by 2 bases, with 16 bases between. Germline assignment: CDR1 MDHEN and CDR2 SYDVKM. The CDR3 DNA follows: TGTGCCAGCAGCATCCGCCGGGACGGCAACTATGGCTACACCTTC. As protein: CASSIRRDGNYGYTF.

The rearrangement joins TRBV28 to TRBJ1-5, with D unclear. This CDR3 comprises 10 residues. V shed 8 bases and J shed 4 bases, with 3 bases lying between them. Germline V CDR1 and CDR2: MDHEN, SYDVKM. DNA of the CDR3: TGTGCCAGCGGGAATCAGCCCCAGCATTTT. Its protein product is CASGNQPQHF.

The CDR3 DNA is TGCAGTGCTAGAGTGTCAGCAGCCACCTACGAGCAGTACTTC. It codes for CSARVSAATYEQYF. J is TRBJ2-7 and V is TRBV20-1; D is ambiguous. Per germline, CDR1 DFQATT and CDR2 SNEGSKA (reference sequence). This CDR3 has 14 amino acids. V lost 1 base and J lost 2, with 12 bases in between.

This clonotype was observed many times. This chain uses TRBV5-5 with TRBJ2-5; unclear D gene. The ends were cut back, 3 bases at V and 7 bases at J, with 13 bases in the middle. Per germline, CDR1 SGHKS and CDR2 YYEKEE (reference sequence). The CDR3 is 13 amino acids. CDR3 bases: TGTGCCAGCAGCTCATCCCCGGATGGGACCCAGTACTTC. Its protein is CASSSSPDGTQYF.

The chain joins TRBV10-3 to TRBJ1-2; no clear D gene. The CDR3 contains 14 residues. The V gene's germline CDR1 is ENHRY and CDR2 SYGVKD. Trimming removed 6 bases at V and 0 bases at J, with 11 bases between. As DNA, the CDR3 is TGTGCCATCAGAGAGACACTTACTAACTATGGCTACACCTTC. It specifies CAIRETLTNYGYTF.

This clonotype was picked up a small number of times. The CDR3 spells CASSLQGVLGLEKLFF. The DNA for the CDR3 is TGTGCCAGCAGTCTCCAGGGGGTCCTCGGGTTAGAAAAACTGTTTTTT. The chain uses TRBV2 and TRBJ1-4; TRBD1 agrees at 7 bases. V trimming: 5 bases; J trimming: 8 bases; junction bases outside the gene matches: 14. The CDR3 spans 16 residues. In germline, CDR1 is SNHLY, CDR2 FYNNEI.

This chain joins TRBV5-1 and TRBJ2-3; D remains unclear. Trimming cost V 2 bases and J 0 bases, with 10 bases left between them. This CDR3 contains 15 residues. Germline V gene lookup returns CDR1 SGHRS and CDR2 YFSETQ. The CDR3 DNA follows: TGCGCCAGCAGCTTAGGTAGATACAGCACAGATACGCAGTATTTT. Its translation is CASSLGRYSTDTQYF. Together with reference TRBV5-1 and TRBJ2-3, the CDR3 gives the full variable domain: KAGVTQTPRYLIKTRGQQVTLSCSPISGHRSVSWYQQTPGQGLQFLFEYFSETQRNKGNFPGRFSGRQFSNSRSEMNVSTLELGDSALYLCASSLGRYSTDTQYFGPGTRLTVL.

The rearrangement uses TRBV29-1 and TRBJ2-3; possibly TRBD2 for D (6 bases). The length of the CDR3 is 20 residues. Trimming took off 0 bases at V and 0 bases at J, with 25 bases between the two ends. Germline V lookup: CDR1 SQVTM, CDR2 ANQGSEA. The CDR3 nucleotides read TGCAGCGTTGAAGACGGGACTCCGAGGGCCCTTAAAACTAGCACAGATACGCAGTATTTT. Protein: CSVEDGTPRALKTSTDTQYF.

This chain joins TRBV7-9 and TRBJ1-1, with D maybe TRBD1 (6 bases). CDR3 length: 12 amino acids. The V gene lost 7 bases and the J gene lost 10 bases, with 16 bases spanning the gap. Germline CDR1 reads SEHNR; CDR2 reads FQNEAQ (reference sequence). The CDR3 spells CASTGARPRAFF. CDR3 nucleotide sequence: TGTGCCAGCACGGGGGCTAGACCGAGAGCTTTCTTT. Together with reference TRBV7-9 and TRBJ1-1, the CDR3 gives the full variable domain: DTGVSQNPRHKITKRGQNVTFRCDPISEHNRLYWYRQTLGQGPEFLTYFQNEAQLEKSRLLSDRFSAERPKGSFSTLEIQRTEQGDSAMYLCASTGARPRAFFGQGTRLTVV.

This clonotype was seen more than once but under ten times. The CDR3 loop reads CATSRDVGQENIQYF. CDR3 DNA sequence: TGTGCCACCAGCAGAGATGTGGGACAAGAAAACATTCAGTACTTC. The chain has TRBV15 and TRBJ2-4; D perhaps matches TRBD1 (6 bases). Germline values: CDR1 LNHNV, CDR2 YYDKDF (reference sequence). With 0 bases removed from V and 5 bases from J, the gap between germline ends came to 11 bases. This CDR3 has 15 residues. The full variable domain, with the rest looked up from reference TRBV15 and TRBJ2-4, is DAMVIQNPRYQVTQFGKPVTLSCSQTLNHNVMYWYQQKSSQAPKLLFHYYDKDFNNEADTPDNFQSRRPNTSFCFLDIRSPGLGDTAMYLCATSRDVGQENIQYFGAGTRLSVL.

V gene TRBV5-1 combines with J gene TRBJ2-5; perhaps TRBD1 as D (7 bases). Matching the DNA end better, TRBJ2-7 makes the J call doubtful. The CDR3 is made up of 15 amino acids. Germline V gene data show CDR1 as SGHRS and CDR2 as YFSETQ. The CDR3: CANRRPDREAYEQYF. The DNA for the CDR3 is TGCGCCAACAGACGCCCAGACAGGGAGGCCTACGAGCAGTACTTC.

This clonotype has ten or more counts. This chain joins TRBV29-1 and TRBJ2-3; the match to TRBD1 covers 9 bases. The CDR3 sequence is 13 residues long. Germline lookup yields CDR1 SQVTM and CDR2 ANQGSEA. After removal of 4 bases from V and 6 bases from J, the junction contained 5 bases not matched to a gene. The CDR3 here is CSVGTGAPDTQYF. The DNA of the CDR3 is TGCAGCGTTGGGACAGGGGCCCCGGATACGCAGTATTTT.